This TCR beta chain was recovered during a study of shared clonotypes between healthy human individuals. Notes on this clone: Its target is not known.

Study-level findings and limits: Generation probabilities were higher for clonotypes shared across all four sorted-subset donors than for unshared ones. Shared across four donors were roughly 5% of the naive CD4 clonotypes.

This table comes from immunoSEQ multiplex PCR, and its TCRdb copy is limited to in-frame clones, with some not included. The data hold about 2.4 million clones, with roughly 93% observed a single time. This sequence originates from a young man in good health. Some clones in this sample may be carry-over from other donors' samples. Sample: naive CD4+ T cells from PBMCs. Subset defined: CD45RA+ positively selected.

CDR3 coding DNA: TGTGCCAGCAGCGAAAATCGACAGTCAACTGAAGCTTTCTTT. This encodes CASSENRQSTEAFF. This rearrangement joins TRBV6-4 to TRBJ1-1; possibly TRBD1 for D (5 bases). With 6 bases removed from V and 5 bases from J, the gap between germline ends came to 16 bases. From germline, CDR1 is MRHNA and CDR2 SNTAGT. This CDR3 has 14 residues.